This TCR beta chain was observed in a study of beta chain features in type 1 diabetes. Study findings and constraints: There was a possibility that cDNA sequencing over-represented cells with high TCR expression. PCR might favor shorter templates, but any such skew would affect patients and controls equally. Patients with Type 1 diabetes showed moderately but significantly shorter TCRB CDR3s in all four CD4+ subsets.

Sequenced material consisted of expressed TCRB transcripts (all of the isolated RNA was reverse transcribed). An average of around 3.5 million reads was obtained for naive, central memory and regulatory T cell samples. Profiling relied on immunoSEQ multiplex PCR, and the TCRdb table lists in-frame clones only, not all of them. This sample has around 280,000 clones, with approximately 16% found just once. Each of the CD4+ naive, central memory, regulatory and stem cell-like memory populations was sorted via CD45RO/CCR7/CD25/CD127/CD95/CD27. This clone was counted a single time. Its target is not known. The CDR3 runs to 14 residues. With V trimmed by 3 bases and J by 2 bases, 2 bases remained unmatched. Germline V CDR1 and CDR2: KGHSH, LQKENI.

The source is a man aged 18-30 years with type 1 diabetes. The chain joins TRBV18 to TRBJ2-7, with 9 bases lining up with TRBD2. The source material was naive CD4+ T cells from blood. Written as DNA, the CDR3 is TGTGCCAGCTCACCGCGGGAGGGAGCCTACGAGCAGTACTTC. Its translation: CASSPREGAYEQYF.